A single sample is the source of the 25 T cell receptor beta chains below, sequenced in a study of shared clonotypes between healthy human individuals. Data came from immunoSEQ multiplex PCR; TCRdb stores just in-frame clones and leaves some out. Counted here are 190,000 or so clones, approximately 60% occurring once; the ten biggest clones make up about 10%. The specimen sequenced was memory CD4+ T cells sorted from blood. Subset noted: CD45RA-negative fraction. These receptors all come from a young man in good health.

The rearrangement links TRBV20-1 to TRBJ1-2; no clear D. The CDR3 loop spans 9 amino acids. Germline-derived CDR1 and CDR2 are DFQATT and SNEGSKA (reference sequence). The CDR3 region has the DNA TGCAGCGGAACCTATGGCTACACCTTC. This codes for CSGTYGYTF.

J is TRBJ2-7 and V is TRBV30; TRBD1 matches at 10 bases. The CDR3 has 14 amino acids. V was clipped by 3 bases and J by 3 bases; unmatched bases: 5. The germline gives CDR1 GTSNPN, CDR2 SVGIG (reference sequence). This CDR3 is CAWSGTGARYEQYF. For the CDR3, the DNA is TGTGCCTGGAGCGGGACAGGGGCGCGCTACGAGCAGTACTTC.

J is TRBJ2-7 and V is TRBV10-2; tentatively, D is TRBD2 (5 bases). CDR1 and CDR2 from the germline V gene are WSHSY and SAAADI. CDR3 length: 12 residues. Written as DNA, the CDR3 is TGCGCTGCGGCGGGTAGCCCCTACGAGCAGTACTTC. It is translated as CAAAGSPYEQYF.

The chain couples TRBV6-5 to TRBJ2-7; 7 bases align to TRBD1. Per the germline V gene, CDR1 is MNHEY and CDR2 is SVGAGI. J lost 6 bases, V lost 7 bases, and 9 bases had no gene match. This CDR3 spans 13 amino acids. The DNA for the CDR3 is TGTGCCAGCACTCGGGACAGCCTCTCCGAGCAGTACTTC. Its protein is CASTRDSLSEQYF.

This chain joins TRBV6-6 and TRBJ2-2, with D unresolved. The V end lost 5 bases, the J end lost 4 bases, and 5 bases lay between the germline ends. The germline gives CDR1 MNHNY, CDR2 SVGAGI (reference sequence). The CDR3 runs to 12 residues. Here the CDR3 DNA reads TGTGCCAGCAGTCCCACCACCGGGGAGCTGTTTTTT. Its protein is CASSPTTGELFF.

J is TRBJ2-5 and V is TRBV18; TRBD1 aligns across 11 bases. Germline CDR1 reads KGHSH; CDR2 reads LQKENI. CDR3 length: 15 residues. After removal of 5 bases from V and 0 bases from J, the junction contained 2 bases not matched to a gene. This chain's CDR3 is CASSSGQGDQETQYF. As DNA, the CDR3 is TGTGCCAGCTCATCGGGACAGGGGGACCAAGAGACCCAGTACTTC.

This sequence joins TRBV5-4 and TRBJ2-7; D might be TRBD2 (6 bases). Germline CDR1 is SGHNT and CDR2 is YYREEE (reference sequence). The CDR3 covers 14 residues. Trimming left V 0 bases short and J 6 bases short, with 13 bases between. CDR3 DNA: TGTGCCAGCAGCTTGGACGGCCCCGGGAGCGAGCAGTACTTC. This encodes CASSLDGPGSEQYF.

The chain uses TRBV29-1 and TRBJ2-1, with D maybe TRBD2 (5 bases). This CDR3 region has 14 residues. V shed 5 bases and J shed 8 bases, with 19 bases lying between them. CDR1 and CDR2 (germline): SQVTM, ANQGSEA. Here the CDR3 DNA reads TGCAGCGTTTTAACGGGTCAAGGACTTTATGAGCAGTTCTTC. Amino acid sequence: CSVLTGQGLYEQFF.

The V and J genes are TRBV5-4 and TRBJ2-7, with 8 nucleotides matching TRBD1. The V segment lost 0 bases and the J segment 4 bases; nucleotides outside the gene matches: 6. Germline V gives CDR1 SGHNT, CDR2 YYREEE (reference sequence). CDR3 length: 15 residues. For the CDR3, the DNA is TGTGCCAGCAGCTTGGCTCAGGGGGCGAGGTACGAGCAGTACTTC. Its protein product is CASSLAQGARYEQYF.

The chain recombines TRBV14 with TRBJ2-5; TRBD2 is a possible D gene (6 bases). This CDR3 spans 14 amino acids. V was pared by 0 bases and J by 4 bases, with 9 bases between. Germline lookup yields CDR1 SGHDN and CDR2 FVKESK. The CDR3 here is CASSQDMGGETQYF. The CDR3 coding sequence is TGTGCCAGCAGCCAAGATATGGGGGGAGAGACCCAGTACTTC.

The chain employs TRBV9 and TRBJ2-7, with D tentatively TRBD1 or TRBD2 (5 bases each). The CDR3 has 16 residues. The V end was cut by 5 bases, the J end by 1 base, with 19 bases between. Germline loops: CDR1 SGDLS, CDR2 YYNGEE. The CDR3 coding sequence is TGTGCCAGCAGTCCCAATCCCCGGGACGGATCCTACGAGCAGTACTTC. Translation gives CASSPNPRDGSYEQYF.

The chain carries TRBV27 and TRBJ2-3; 10 bases are shared with TRBD1. There are 15 residues in the CDR3. Trimming took 5 bases from V and 7 from J; bases not matched to a gene: 9. The germline gives CDR1 MNHEY, CDR2 SMNVEV (reference sequence). DNA of the CDR3: TGTGCCAGCAGTCGGGACAGGGGCGACATAAATACGCAGTATTTT. This sequence encodes CASSRDRGDINTQYF.

This clone was found a few times. The gene calls are TRBV5-1 and TRBJ2-1, with 8 bases lining up with TRBD1. This CDR3 comprises 14 residues. Per the germline V gene, CDR1 is SGHRS and CDR2 is YFSETQ. V gave up 4 bases and J gave up 10 bases; unmatched junction bases: 10. The DNA of the CDR3 is TGCGCCAGCAGCGCCCAGGGGGCGTATGAGGAGCAGTTCTTC. Translated: CASSAQGAYEEQFF. Together with reference TRBV5-1 and TRBJ2-1, the CDR3 gives the full variable domain: KAGVTQTPRYLIKTRGQQVTLSCSPISGHRSVSWYQQTPGQGLQFLFEYFSETQRNKGNFPGRFSGRQFSNSRSEMNVSTLELGDSALYLCASSAQGAYEEQFFGPGTRLTVL.

The rearrangement links TRBV7-9 to TRBJ2-2, with a tentative D call TRBD2 (7 bases). Trimming removed 2 bases from V and 6 bases from J, with 10 bases in between. Germline V CDR1 and CDR2: SEHNR, FQNEAQ (reference sequence). CDR3 size: 14 residues. The CDR3 sequence: CASSLWGGSGELFF. The CDR3 DNA sequence: TGTGCCAGCAGCTTATGGGGGGGCTCCGGGGAGCTGTTTTTT.

This clone was picked up one time. This chain uses TRBV14 with TRBJ1-1, with 9 bases matching TRBD1. This CDR3 comprises 16 residues. Germline loops: CDR1 SGHDN, CDR2 FVKESK. V trimming: 4 bases; J trimming: 5 bases; junction bases outside the gene matches: 11. CDR3 nucleotides: TGTGCCAGCAGCCGACGTTCAACAGGGACAGGGACTGAAGCTTTCTTT. It specifies CASSRRSTGTGTEAFF.

The chain combines TRBV29-1 with TRBJ2-4, with TRBD1 matching over 7 bases. Trimming cost V 4 bases and J 5 bases; bases outside gene matches: 8. The CDR3 runs to 14 residues. The germline gives CDR1 SQVTM, CDR2 ANQGSEA. CDR3 sequence: CSVGLHRGQNIQYF. The CDR3 coding sequence is TGCAGCGTTGGATTGCACAGGGGACAAAACATTCAGTACTTC.

The V gene is TRBV7-3, the J gene TRBJ1-5, with D perhaps TRBD1 (6 bases). V was shortened by 1 base and J by 7 bases, with 8 bases between the two germline ends. The CDR3 has 13 amino acids. Germline CDR1 reads SGHTA; CDR2 reads FQGTGA. CDR3 nucleotides: TGTGCCAGCAGCTTAAACAGGGACCAGCCCCAGCATTTT. Translated, it gives CASSLNRDQPQHF.

This sequence joins TRBV5-1 and TRBJ2-7; D remains ambiguous. V dropped 0 bases and J dropped 2 bases, with 12 bases sitting between them. Germline values: CDR1 SGHRS, CDR2 YFSETQ. This CDR3 spans 15 amino acids. CDR3 nucleotide sequence: TGCGCCAGCAGCTTGGGTTTATCCGGAGCCTACGAGCAGTACTTC. Translation gives CASSLGLSGAYEQYF.

The chain carries TRBV6-5 and TRBJ2-1; a possible D gene is TRBD2 (6 bases). The germline V gene encodes CDR1 MNHEY and CDR2 SVGAGI. The length of the CDR3 is 14 residues. Trimming stripped 5 bases from V and 9 bases from J, with 17 bases between. CDR3 amino acids: CASSLGGTVGEQFF. In DNA form, the CDR3 reads TGTGCCAGCAGTCTTGGCGGGACGGTTGGTGAGCAGTTCTTC.

At least ten counts were recorded for this clone. The genes are TRBV7-9 and TRBJ2-5; the D gene is possibly TRBD1 (6 bases). V lost 5 bases to trimming and J lost 5 bases, with 6 bases between them. CDR1 and CDR2 from the germline V gene are SEHNR and FQNEAQ (reference sequence). The CDR3 totals 11 residues. The CDR3 DNA sequence: TGTGCCAGCAGCCAGGGGGAGACCCAGTACTTC. Protein product: CASSQGETQYF.

The chain carries TRBV19 and TRBJ2-3; 9 nucleotides line up with TRBD1. Trimming at V came to 6 bases and at J to 6 bases, leaving 10 bases not matched to a gene. This CDR3 contains 15 residues. Germline values: CDR1 LNHDA, CDR2 SQIVND (reference sequence). CDR3 coding DNA: TGTGCCAGTAGACCTACAGGGGGCATATTTGATACGCAGTATTTT. It codes for CASRPTGGIFDTQYF.

V usage is TRBV5-1 and J usage is TRBJ2-5; possible D gene TRBD1, 7 bases. The germline V and J ends were trimmed by 4 bases and 5 bases, with 12 bases remaining between them. CDR1 and CDR2 (germline): SGHRS, YFSETQ. The CDR3 loop spans 13 amino acids. CDR3 in DNA: TGCGCCAGCAGCATCCAGGGGGGCGAGACCCAGTACTTC. It codes for CASSIQGGETQYF.

The chain's CDR3 is CASSLQGVVVRGANVLTF. For the CDR3, the DNA is TGTGCCAGCAGCCTACAGGGAGTCGTGGTGAGAGGGGCCAACGTCCTGACTTTC. The chain employs TRBV2 and TRBJ2-6; D possibly corresponds to TRBD1 (6 bases). Germline CDR1 and CDR2: SNHLY and FYNNEI. The V gene lost 6 bases and the J gene lost 4 bases, with 22 bases spanning the gap. This CDR3 has 18 residues.

This chain connects TRBV5-1 to TRBJ2-7; 8 bases match TRBD2. The CDR3 covers 14 residues. Germline assignment: CDR1 SGHRS and CDR2 YFSETQ. The V segment lost 1 base and the J segment 4 bases; nucleotides outside the gene matches: 4. CDR3: CASSLTSGKYEQYF. The CDR3 DNA follows: TGCGCCAGCAGCTTGACTAGCGGCAAATACGAGCAGTACTTC.

The chain couples TRBV29-1 to TRBJ2-5, with 8 bases fitting TRBD2. The germline V gene encodes CDR1 SQVTM and CDR2 ANQGSEA. V lost 0 bases and J lost 2; bases outside the gene matches: 17. This CDR3 is 19 amino acids long. The DNA for the CDR3 is TGCAGCGTTGAAGATCTTGAGACTGCTACGGGAGGGGGGCAAGAGACCCAGTACTTC. The encoded protein is CSVEDLETATGGGQETQYF.